A selection of T cell receptor beta chains follows, all from one sample in a study of blood T cell repertoires in COVID-19. Using immunoSEQ multiplex PCR, the repertoire was profiled, and TCRdb retains in-frame clones only, with some absent. The profile covers about 160,000 clones, with around four fifths appearing a single time and around 3% taken by the ten largest. The sample comprised peripheral blood. Every receptor here comes from a man aged 65 to 79 with acute or convalescent COVID-19. The CDR3 runs from the conserved cysteine through the conserved F or W. The D gene is left open where the match is weak. Clone size is shown for a subset of rows, as once, few, many or a class of expanded clone.

v_call	d_call	clone_size	j_call	cdr3_nt	cdr3_aa
TRBV5-4	NA	NA	TRBJ1-4	TGTGCCAGCAGTTGGGGGGGGGCCGCTAATGAAAAACTGTTTTTT	CASSWGGAANEKLFF
TRBV28	NA	few	TRBJ1-1	TGTGCCACCCAGTGGGCTAACACTGAAGCTTTCTTT	CATQWANTEAFF
TRBV19	TRBD1	few	TRBJ2-3	TGTGCCAGTAGTAGGGGACAGGGGGAAACAGATACGCAGTATTTT	CASSRGQGETDTQYF
TRBV5-6	TRBD2	NA	TRBJ2-1	TGTGCCAGCAGCTTGGGACTAGCGAGCTCCTACAATGAGCAGTTCTTC	CASSLGLASSYNEQFF
TRBV6-5	NA	NA	TRBJ2-7	TGTGCCAGCAGATCAGACGGGGGAACCTCCTACGAGCAGTACTTC	CASRSDGGTSYEQYF
TRBV11-2	NA	NA	TRBJ1-2	TGTGCCAGCAGCTTAGGCTCGGGGGACTATGGCTACACCTTC	CASSLGSGDYGYTF
TRBV10-3	TRBD2	once	TRBJ2-7	TGTGCCATCAGTGTGGGACTAGCGGCCGAGCAGTACTTC	CAISVGLAAEQYF
TRBV7-2	NA	NA	TRBJ1-3	TGTGCCAGCAGCTTCAACAGGGGAAACACCATATATTTT	CASSFNRGNTIYF
TRBV5-1	NA	once	TRBJ1-4	TGCGCCAGCAGCGGTCTAACGGGGGAGGATGAAAAACTGTTTTTT	CASSGLTGEDEKLFF
TRBV3-1/TRBV3-2	NA	NA	TRBJ2-7	TGTGCCAGCAGCCAAGAAGGAACAGGGCGTTGCTACGAGCAGTACTTC	CASSQEGTGRCYEQYF
TRBV10-1	NA	NA	TRBJ1-1	TGCGCCAGCAGTGATAACCGGGGAAGAGGGAACACTGAAGCTTTCTTT	CASSDNRGRGNTEAFF
TRBV6-1	NA	NA	TRBJ1-5	TGTGCCAGCAGTGAATCCCAAGTCTACGGCAATCAGCCCCAGCATTTT	CASSESQVYGNQPQHF
TRBV19	NA	NA	TRBJ1-1	TGTGCCAGTAGTATCAGGGGTGACACTGAAGCTTTCTTT	CASSIRGDTEAFF
TRBV3-1/TRBV3-2	NA	NA	TRBJ1-5	TGTGCCAGCAGGGAACACTTAGAGGGTGGCAATCAGCCCCAGCATTTT	CASREHLEGGNQPQHF
TRBV5-6	NA	NA	TRBJ2-5	TGTGCCAGCAGCTTGGTTCGGGCAGGGGGGACGGAGACCCAGTACTTC	CASSLVRAGGTETQYF
TRBV5-1	NA	NA	TRBJ2-1	TGCGCCAGCAGCTCTGACCATCAGGGGTACAATGAGCAGTTCTTC	CASSSDHQGYNEQFF
TRBV12-3/TRBV12-4	NA	many	TRBJ1-1	TGTGCCAGCAGCCGCGGGGGGGTCGCTGAAGCTTTCTTT	CASSRGGVAEAFF
TRBV27	NA	NA	TRBJ1-5	TGTGCCAGCAGTTTGCAGGGTAGGCAGCCCCAGCATTTT	CASSLQGRQPQHF
TRBV4-1	TRBD2	NA	TRBJ2-5	TGCGCCAGCAGCCAAGTGCCTAGCGGGGAAGAGACCCAGTACTTC	CASSQVPSGEETQYF
TRBV15	TRBD1	NA	TRBJ2-7	TGTGCCACCAGCAGAGATAGGGGACAGGGGGTATCCTACGAGCAGTACTTC	CATSRDRGQGVSYEQYF
TRBV19	TRBD1	NA	TRBJ1-4	TGTGCCAGTAGTAACAGGGGAACTAATGAAAAACTGTTTTTT	CASSNRGTNEKLFF
TRBV10-1	TRBD1	NA	TRBJ1-3	TGCGCCAGCAGTGAAAGGGACAGGGTCCTCCGCGCCCACCGCAACTCTGGAAACACCATATATTTT	CASSERDRVLRAHRNSGNTIYF
TRBV3-1/TRBV3-2	TRBD2	NA	TRBJ2-3	TGTGCCAGCAGCCCACTCAACCTAGCGGGAGAGGGAGATACGCAGTATTTT	CASSPLNLAGEGDTQYF
TRBV5-1	NA	NA	TRBJ2-5	TGCGCCAGCAGCTTTGGCCCAGGGGTCGGACAAGAGACCCAGTACTTC	CASSFGPGVGQETQYF
TRBV24-1	TRBD2	NA	TRBJ2-1	TGTGCCACCAGTGCGGACCAGGCGGGAGCTTACAATGAGCAGTTCTTC	CATSADQAGAYNEQFF
TRBV5-6	TRBD1	NA	TRBJ1-5	TGTGCCAGCAGCTTGGAGACAGGGGTGGGTGTCGGTCAGCCCCAGCATTTT	CASSLETGVGVGQPQHF